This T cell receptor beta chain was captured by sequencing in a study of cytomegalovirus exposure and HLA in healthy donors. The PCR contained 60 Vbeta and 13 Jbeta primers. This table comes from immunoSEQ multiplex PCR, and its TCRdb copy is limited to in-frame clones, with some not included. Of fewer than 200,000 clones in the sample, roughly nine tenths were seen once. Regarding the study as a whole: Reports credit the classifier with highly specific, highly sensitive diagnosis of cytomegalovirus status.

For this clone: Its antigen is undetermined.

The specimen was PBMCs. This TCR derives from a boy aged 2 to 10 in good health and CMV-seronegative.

The CDR3 DNA sequence: TGCAGCGTTCGGGAGGCCGGGGAGCTGTTTTTT. Amino acids: CSVREAGELFF. This chain links TRBV29-1 with TRBJ2-2; 7 bases agree with TRBD2. Trimming cost V 5 bases and J 6 bases; bases outside gene matches: 0. Germline CDR1 is SQVTM and CDR2 is ANQGSEA. The length of the CDR3 is 11 residues.